One and the same sample provided the 31 T cell receptor beta chains below, sequenced in a study of T cell responses to AZD1222 COVID-19 vaccine. Clones were sequenced by immunoSEQ multiplex PCR, and TCRdb holds only the in-frame ones, with some missing. The sample has about 57,000 clones; over 75% are singletons. The sample was peripheral blood, taken on day 0 of AZD1222 vaccination. These receptors all come from an adult in good health.

This rearrangement joins TRBV16 to TRBJ1-5; 8 positions match TRBD1. V dropped 1 base and J dropped 0; count of bases not matched to a gene: 17. This CDR3 comprises 21 residues. From germline, CDR1 is KGHSY and CDR2 FQNENV. The CDR3: CASSQLTPPARGPGSNQPQHF. In DNA form, the CDR3 reads TGTGCCAGCAGCCAATTGACCCCCCCGGCCAGGGGGCCGGGTAGCAATCAGCCCCAGCATTTT.

CDR3 in DNA: TGTGCCAGCAGCTCCGGGACTCTTTCCTCCTACGAGCAGTACTTC. This encodes CASSSGTLSSYEQYF. J is TRBJ2-7 and V is TRBV5-4, with D possibly matching TRBD2 (6 bases). The CDR3 has 15 amino acids. The V and J ends lost 3 bases and 0 bases respectively, with 13 bases between them. Germline-derived CDR1 and CDR2 are SGHNT and YYREEE (reference sequence).

The V and J genes are TRBV18 and TRBJ2-2; tentative D call: TRBD1 (6 bases). Germline V gene sequence: CDR1 KGHSH, CDR2 LQKENI. Between the trimmed V and J ends, which lost 3 bases and 4 bases, there was a span of 12 bases. CDR3 length: 15 residues. CDR3 sequence (DNA): TGTGCCAGCTCACCGAGGGGGTCGGCCACCGGGGAGCTGTTTTTT. Translating gives CASSPRGSATGELFF.

The chain employs TRBV5-4 and TRBJ1-1, with 9 bases identical to TRBD1. CDR3 length equals 15 residues. V was clipped by 4 bases and J by 10 bases; unmatched bases: 14. Looked up from germline, CDR1 is SGHNT and CDR2 is YYREEE (reference sequence). CDR3 DNA sequence: TGTGCCAGCAGCGGGGGGGACAGGGTAGGAATTGGAGCTTTCTTT. This gives the protein CASSGGDRVGIGAFF.

The rearrangement uses TRBV4-1 and TRBJ1-2; D gene unclear. The CDR3 runs to 15 residues. CDR1 and CDR2 from the germline V gene are MGHRA and YSYEKL. The germline V and J ends were trimmed by 4 bases and 4 bases, with 16 bases remaining between them. The CDR3 reads CASSPGGVRFYGYTF. The CDR3 DNA reads TGCGCCAGCAGCCCTGGCGGGGTTAGATTCTATGGCTACACCTTC.

The V and J genes are TRBV5-4 and TRBJ2-7; D is possibly TRBD1 or TRBD2 (7 bases each). V lost 0 bases and J lost 6, with 13 bases in between. In germline, CDR1 is SGHNT, CDR2 YYREEE (reference sequence). CDR3 size: 14 residues. DNA for the CDR3: TGTGCCAGCAGCTTGGAGACAGGGAGGGGCGAGCAGTACTTC. Protein product: CASSLETGRGEQYF.

This chain joins TRBV27 and TRBJ2-7, with 7 bases identical to TRBD2. Germline V gene sequence: CDR1 MNHEY, CDR2 SMNVEV (reference sequence). J lost 7 bases, V lost 7 bases, and 13 bases had no gene match. CDR3 length: 14 residues. The chain's CDR3 is CASKKPGGTLEQYF. The DNA for the CDR3 is TGTGCCAGCAAAAAGCCGGGGGGTACCCTGGAGCAGTACTTC.

The V call is TRBV24-1, the J call TRBJ2-3; 10 positions agree with TRBD2. Germline lookup yields CDR1 KGHDR and CDR2 SFDVKD. The CDR3 has 19 amino acids. Trimming cost V 5 bases and J 4 bases; bases outside gene matches: 17. The CDR3 coding sequence is TGTGCCACCAGTGGTTTCCGAGCGGGGGGGCCCGGGGTTCCAGATACGCAGTATTTT. This gives the protein CATSGFRAGGPGVPDTQYF.

This chain joins TRBV11-1 and TRBJ1-1; maybe TRBD1 (5 bases). The CDR3 runs to 14 residues. V lost 6 bases, J lost 1 base, and 12 bases lay in between. Germline lookup yields CDR1 SGHAT and CDR2 FQDESV (reference sequence). The CDR3 DNA reads as TGTGCCAGCAGTTTGAGGGGACCGAACACTGAAGCTTTCTTT. This sequence encodes CASSLRGPNTEAFF.

This chain joins TRBV4-2 and TRBJ1-6, with 7 bases that match TRBD1. CDR1 is LGHNA, CDR2 YNFKEQ, per germline. The CDR3 runs 17 residues. The ends lost 0 bases at V and 7 bases at J; junction bases unmatched: 9. DNA of the CDR3: TGTGCCAGCAGCCAAGAATTAGGGGTCAGGGGGAATTCACCCCTCCACTTT. Protein product: CASSQELGVRGNSPLHF.

The chain employs TRBV18 and TRBJ2-7; 8 positions match TRBD1. V gave up 1 base and J gave up 5 bases; unmatched junction bases: 4. Germline V gene data show CDR1 as KGHSH and CDR2 as LQKENI. The CDR3 length is 14 residues. CDR3 DNA: TGTGCCAGCTCACCACGGACAGGGAGTCACGAGCAGTACTTC. Translation gives CASSPRTGSHEQYF.

V gene TRBV18 combines with J gene TRBJ2-7; D is possibly TRBD1 (6 bases). Germline V CDR1 and CDR2: KGHSH, LQKENI. V lost 2 bases, J lost 3 bases, and 11 bases lay in between. The CDR3 contains 14 residues. The CDR3 region is CASSPRAGDYEQYF. The CDR3, as DNA: TGTGCCAGCTCACCAAGGGCAGGGGACTACGAGCAGTACTTC. Combining the CDR3 with reference TRBV18 and TRBJ2-7 gives the whole variable domain NAGVMQNPRHLVRRRGQEARLRCSPMKGHSHVYWYRQLPEEGLKFMVYLQKENIIDESGMPKERFSAEFPKEGPSILRIQQVVRGDSAAYFCASSPRAGDYEQYFGPGTRLTVT.

This clone was counted only a few times. The rearrangement links TRBV5-6 to TRBJ2-7; D unresolved. CDR3 size: 11 residues. Per germline, CDR1 SGHDT and CDR2 YYEEEE. V gave up 4 bases and J gave up 4 bases, with 6 bases separating them. The CDR3 spells CASSREYEQYF. In DNA, the CDR3 is TGTGCCAGCAGCAGAGAATACGAGCAGTACTTC.

This rearrangement joins TRBV30 to TRBJ1-2, with 7 bases matching TRBD1. The germline V gene encodes CDR1 GTSNPN and CDR2 SVGIG (reference sequence). With 6 bases clipped from V and 4 bases from J, the junction kept 8 bases outside the gene matches. The CDR3 contains 13 residues. The CDR3: CACNRDRGYGYTF. The CDR3 DNA follows: TGTGCCTGTAACCGGGACAGAGGCTATGGCTACACCTTC.

This clone was detected only a few times. The rearrangement joins TRBV25-1 to TRBJ1-6; D perhaps matches TRBD1 (6 bases). Germline loops: CDR1 MGHDK, CDR2 SYGVNS. Trimming cost V 7 bases and J 4 bases, with 14 bases left between them. The CDR3 length is 15 residues. CDR3 DNA: TGTGCCAGCATGCCGACAGGAATTTATAATTCACCCCTCCACTTT. It codes for CASMPTGIYNSPLHF.

This chain connects TRBV6-5 to TRBJ1-1, with TRBD1 matching over 7 bases. The V gene's germline CDR1 is MNHEY and CDR2 SVGAGI. The CDR3 loop spans 14 amino acids. V shed 5 bases and J 1 base; nucleotides not matched to a gene: 4. The CDR3 DNA is TGTGCCAGCAGTCAGACAGGGTCGAACACTGAAGCTTTCTTT. Translation gives CASSQTGSNTEAFF.

The chain couples TRBV27 to TRBJ1-1; D is uncertain. This CDR3 has 13 residues. CDR1 and CDR2 (germline): MNHEY, SMNVEV (reference sequence). Trimming pared 2 bases from V and 7 bases from J, leaving 11 bases between. DNA of the CDR3: TGTGCCAGCAGTTTAGGGCACCCCCTTGAAGCTTTCTTT. It encodes CASSLGHPLEAFF.

The chain has TRBV19 and TRBJ1-5; TRBD1 agrees at 12 bases. CDR1 LNHDA and CDR2 SQIVND come from the germline V gene (reference sequence). The V gene end was trimmed by 6 bases and the J gene end by 5 bases; junction bases not matched to a gene: 2. This CDR3 region has 14 residues. CDR3 sequence reads: CASRGQGAHQPQHF. CDR3 DNA: TGTGCCAGTAGGGGACAGGGGGCACATCAGCCCCAGCATTTT.

The genes are TRBV6-5 and TRBJ2-3, with D possibly being TRBD2 (6 bases). This CDR3 contains 13 residues. V shed 6 bases and J shed 4 bases, with 11 bases lying between them. The germline V gene has CDR1 MNHEY and CDR2 SVGAGI. CDR3 amino acids: CASSVGTADTQYF. The CDR3 bases are TGTGCCAGCAGCGTCGGGACTGCAGATACGCAGTATTTT.

This chain connects TRBV27 to TRBJ2-1; TRBD1 matches at 8 bases. The germline CDR1 and CDR2 sequences are MNHEY and SMNVEV (reference sequence). The V segment lost 2 bases and the J segment 3 bases; nucleotides outside the gene matches: 6. The CDR3 has 16 amino acids. The CDR3 DNA reads as TGTGCCAGCAGTTTAGTTGGTACAGGGGGCTACAATGAGCAGTTCTTC. Amino acid sequence: CASSLVGTGGYNEQFF.

The V call is TRBV18, the J call TRBJ1-2, with TRBD1 matching over 7 bases. Germline V lookup: CDR1 KGHSH, CDR2 LQKENI. Trimming took 2 bases from V and 4 from J; bases not matched to a gene: 7. CDR3 length equals 15 residues. CDR3 residues: CASSPEGGASYGYTF. The CDR3 nucleotides read TGTGCCAGCTCACCAGAAGGGGGCGCGTCCTATGGCTACACCTTC.

The V and J genes are TRBV5-1 and TRBJ2-7; no firm D call. V was shortened by 8 bases and J by 3 bases, with 15 bases between the two germline ends. Germline values: CDR1 SGHRS, CDR2 YFSETQ. There are 13 residues in the CDR3. The CDR3 DNA follows: TGCGCCAGTTCCTCGGGCAGTGACTACGAGCAGTACTTC. This encodes CASSSGSDYEQYF.

Comment on this clone: The identical CDR3 is also encoded by other nucleotide sequences in the sample. This chain joins TRBV9 and TRBJ2-2; D is undetermined. V shed 0 bases and J shed 3 bases, with 6 bases lying between them. Germline V CDR1 and CDR2: SGDLS, YYNGEE. The CDR3 is 14 residues long. CDR3 sequence (DNA): TGTGCCAGCAGCGTAGGGAGAGACACCGGGGAGCTGTTTTTT. Translating it yields CASSVGRDTGELFF.

This chain links TRBV6-5 with TRBJ1-5; TRBD1 is a possible D gene (5 bases). The germline gives CDR1 MNHEY, CDR2 SVGAGI. CDR3 length: 15 amino acids. V was shortened by 10 bases and J by 2 bases, with 18 bases between the two germline ends. The CDR3 sequence: CATRDLILGNQPQHF. CDR3 in DNA: TGTGCCACGAGGGACTTGATATTGGGCAATCAGCCCCAGCATTTT.

This clone was detected once. V gene TRBV6-5 combines with J gene TRBJ1-1, with 9 bases aligning to TRBD1. Germline V CDR1 and CDR2: MNHEY, SVGAGI. V was clipped by 6 bases and J by 4 bases; unmatched bases: 3. The CDR3 has 13 residues. CDR3 in DNA: TGTGCCAGCAGCAGGGACAGGGTCACTGAAGCTTTCTTT. Amino acid sequence: CASSRDRVTEAFF.

This clone occurred once. V is TRBV7-9 and J is TRBJ1-2; 10 bases match TRBD1. Germline trimming cut 5 bases from V and 7 bases from J; bases unmatched to any gene: 7. The CDR3 covers 14 residues. Germline-derived CDR1 and CDR2 are SEHNR and FQNEAQ (reference sequence). CDR3 sequence (DNA): TGTGCCAGCAGCCGACAGGGGGCCCTTGGTGGCTACACCTTC. Amino acid sequence: CASSRQGALGGYTF.

This clone was detected only once. This chain links TRBV28 with TRBJ1-2, with 12 nucleotides matching TRBD1. Per the germline V gene, CDR1 is MDHEN and CDR2 is SYDVKM. This CDR3 has 14 residues. Unmatched junction bases numbered 6, after V lost 5 bases and J lost 8 bases. CDR3 in DNA: TGTGCCAGCAGTCGGGACAGGGGGCGGTGGGGCTACACCTTC. It codes for CASSRDRGRWGYTF.

The V gene is TRBV5-1, the J gene TRBJ1-1; D unclear. The CDR3 extends over 15 amino acids. Trimming took 7 bases from V and 1 from J, leaving 17 bases between them. The germline CDR1 and CDR2 sequences are SGHRS and YFSETQ. CDR3 sequence (DNA): TGCGCCAGCCGATCGCAGGCAAGCACGAACACTGAAGCTTTCTTT. It translates to CASRSQASTNTEAFF.

The V and J genes are TRBV19 and TRBJ2-2; 9 nucleotides line up with TRBD1. Looked up from germline, CDR1 is LNHDA and CDR2 is SQIVND (reference sequence). CDR3 length: 18 amino acids. V lost 4 bases to trimming and J lost 5 bases; unmatched junction nucleotides: 14. The CDR3 DNA is TGTGCCAGTAGTAGCCGAGGGACAGGGCGAACAGGGACCGGGGAGCTGTTTTTT. It translates to CASSSRGTGRTGTGELFF.

The sample holds a few counts of this clone. This chain uses TRBV2 with TRBJ2-1; D is unresolved. Germline CDR1 and CDR2: SNHLY and FYNNEI. This CDR3 is built from 11 residues. Trimming shortened V by 4 bases and J by 6 bases, and 4 bases separated the two germline ends. The CDR3 region is CASSVRNEQFF. In nucleotides, the CDR3 is TGTGCCAGCAGTGTACGCAATGAGCAGTTCTTC.

The rearrangement links TRBV6-5 to TRBJ1-1, with 8 bases lining up with TRBD1. Germline V gives CDR1 MNHEY, CDR2 SVGAGI. V was clipped by 3 bases and J by 11 bases; unmatched bases: 8. The CDR3 has 13 amino acids. This CDR3 is CASSYYWTGQAFF. DNA for the CDR3: TGTGCCAGCAGTTATTACTGGACAGGGCAGGCTTTCTTT.